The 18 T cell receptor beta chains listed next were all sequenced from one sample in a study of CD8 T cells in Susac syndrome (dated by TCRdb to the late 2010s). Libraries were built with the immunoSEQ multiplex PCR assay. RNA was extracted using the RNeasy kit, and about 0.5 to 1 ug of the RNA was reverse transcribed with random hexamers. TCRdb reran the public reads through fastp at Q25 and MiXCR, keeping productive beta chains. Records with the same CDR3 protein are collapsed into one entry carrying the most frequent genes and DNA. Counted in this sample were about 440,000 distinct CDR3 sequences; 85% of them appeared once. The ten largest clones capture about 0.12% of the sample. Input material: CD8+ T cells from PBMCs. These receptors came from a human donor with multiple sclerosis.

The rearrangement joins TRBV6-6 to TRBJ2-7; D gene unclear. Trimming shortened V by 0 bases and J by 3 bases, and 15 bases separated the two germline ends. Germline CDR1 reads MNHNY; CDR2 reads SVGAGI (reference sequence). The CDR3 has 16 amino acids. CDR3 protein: CASSYSLGGPDYEQYF. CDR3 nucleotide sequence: TGTGCCAGCAGTTACTCTCTTGGTGGGCCAGACTACGAGCAGTACTTC.

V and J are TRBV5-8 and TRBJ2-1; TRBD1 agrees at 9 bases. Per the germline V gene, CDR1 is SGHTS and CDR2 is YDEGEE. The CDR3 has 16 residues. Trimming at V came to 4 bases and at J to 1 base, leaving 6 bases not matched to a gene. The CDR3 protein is CASSLFGTGSYNEQFF. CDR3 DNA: TGTGCCAGCAGCCTCTTCGGGACAGGGTCCTACAATGAGCAGTTCTTC.

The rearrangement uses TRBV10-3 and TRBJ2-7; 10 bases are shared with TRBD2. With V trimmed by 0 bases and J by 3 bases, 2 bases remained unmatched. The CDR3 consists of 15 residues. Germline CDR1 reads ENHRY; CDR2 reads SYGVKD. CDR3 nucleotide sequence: TGTGCCATCAGTGAGTCGGCTAGCGGGAGCTACGAGCAGTACTTC. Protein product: CAISESASGSYEQYF.

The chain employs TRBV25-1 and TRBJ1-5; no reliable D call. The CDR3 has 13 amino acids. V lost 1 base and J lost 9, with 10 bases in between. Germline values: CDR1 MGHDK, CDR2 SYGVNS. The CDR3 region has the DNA TGTGCCAGCAGTGAATCCCCAGGAGGGCCCCAGCATTTT. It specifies CASSESPGGPQHF.

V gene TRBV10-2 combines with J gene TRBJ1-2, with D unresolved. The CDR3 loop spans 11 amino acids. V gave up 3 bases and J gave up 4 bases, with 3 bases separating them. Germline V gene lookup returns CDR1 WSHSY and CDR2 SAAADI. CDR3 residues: CASSESYGYTF. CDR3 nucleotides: TGCGCCAGCAGTGAAAGCTATGGCTACACCTTC.

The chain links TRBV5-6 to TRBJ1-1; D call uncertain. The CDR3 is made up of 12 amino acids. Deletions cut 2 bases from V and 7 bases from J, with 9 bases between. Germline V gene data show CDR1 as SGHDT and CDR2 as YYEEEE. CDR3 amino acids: CASSFGQLEAFF. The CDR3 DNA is TGTGCCAGCAGCTTCGGGCAGCTTGAAGCTTTCTTT. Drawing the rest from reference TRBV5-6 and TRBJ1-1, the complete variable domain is DAGVTQSPTHLIKTRGQQVTLRCSPKSGHDTVSWYQQALGQGPQFIFQYYEEEERQRGNFPDRFSGHQFPNYSSELNVNALLLGDSALYLCASSFGQLEAFFGQGTRLTVV.

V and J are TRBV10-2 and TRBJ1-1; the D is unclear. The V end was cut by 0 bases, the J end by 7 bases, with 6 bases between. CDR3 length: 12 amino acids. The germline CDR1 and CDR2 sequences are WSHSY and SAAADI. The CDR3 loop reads CASSESTLEAFF. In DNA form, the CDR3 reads TGCGCCAGCAGTGAGTCGACTCTTGAAGCTTTCTTT.

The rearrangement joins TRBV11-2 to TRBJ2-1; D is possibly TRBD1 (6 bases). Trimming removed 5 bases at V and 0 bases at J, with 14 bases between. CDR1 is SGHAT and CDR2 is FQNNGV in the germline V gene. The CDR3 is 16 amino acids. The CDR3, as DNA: TGTGCCAGCAGCCAGGTCACAGGGAGCTCCTACAATGAGCAGTTCTTC. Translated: CASSQVTGSSYNEQFF.

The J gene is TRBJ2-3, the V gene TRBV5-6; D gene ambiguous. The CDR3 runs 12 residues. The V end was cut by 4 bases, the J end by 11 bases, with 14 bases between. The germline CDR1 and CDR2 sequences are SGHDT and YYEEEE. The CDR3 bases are TGTGCCAGCAGCCGCGGCGGTTCGATGCAGTATTTT. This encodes CASSRGGSMQYF. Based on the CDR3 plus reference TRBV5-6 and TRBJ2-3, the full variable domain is DAGVTQSPTHLIKTRGQQVTLRCSPKSGHDTVSWYQQALGQGPQFIFQYYEEEERQRGNFPDRFSGHQFPNYSSELNVNALLLGDSALYLCASSRGGSMQYFGPGTRLTVL.

The CDR3 loop reads CASTPRPPGRVDEQFF. As DNA, the CDR3 is TGTGCCAGCACCCCCCGGCCCCCAGGGAGGGTGGATGAGCAGTTCTTC. The chain couples TRBV27 to TRBJ2-1, with 7 bases lining up with TRBD2. After removal of 7 bases from V and 8 bases from J, the junction contained 17 bases not matched to a gene. Germline CDR1 reads MNHEY; CDR2 reads SMNVEV (reference sequence). The CDR3 is made up of 16 amino acids.

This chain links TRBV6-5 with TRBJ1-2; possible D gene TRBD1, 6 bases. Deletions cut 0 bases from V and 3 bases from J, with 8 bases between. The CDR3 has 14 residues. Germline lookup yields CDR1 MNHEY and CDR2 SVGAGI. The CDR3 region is CASSYSQGYYGYTF. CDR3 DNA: TGTGCCAGCAGTTACTCACAGGGTTACTATGGCTACACCTTC.

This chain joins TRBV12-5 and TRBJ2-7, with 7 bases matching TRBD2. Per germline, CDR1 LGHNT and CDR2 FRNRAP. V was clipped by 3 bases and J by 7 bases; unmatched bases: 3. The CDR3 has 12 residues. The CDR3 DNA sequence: TGTGCTAGTGGTTTCGGGGGAGGGGAGCAGTACTTC. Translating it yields CASGFGGGEQYF.

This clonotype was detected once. DNA of the CDR3: TGTGCCTCTGCGGGGGTAACTCAGAACACTGAAGCTTTCTTT. It codes for CASAGVTQNTEAFF. The gene calls are TRBV19 and TRBJ1-1; D might be TRBD1 (5 bases). Germline-derived CDR1 and CDR2 are LNHDA and SQIVND (reference sequence). The CDR3 spans 14 residues. The V end lost 11 bases, the J end lost 1 base, and 17 bases lay between the germline ends.

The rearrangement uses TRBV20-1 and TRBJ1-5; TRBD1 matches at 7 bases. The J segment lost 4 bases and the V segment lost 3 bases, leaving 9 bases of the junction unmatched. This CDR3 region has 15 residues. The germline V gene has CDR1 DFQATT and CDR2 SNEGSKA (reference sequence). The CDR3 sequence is CSARDPGQRNQPQHF. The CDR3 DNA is TGCAGTGCTAGGGACCCGGGACAGAGGAATCAGCCCCAGCATTTT.

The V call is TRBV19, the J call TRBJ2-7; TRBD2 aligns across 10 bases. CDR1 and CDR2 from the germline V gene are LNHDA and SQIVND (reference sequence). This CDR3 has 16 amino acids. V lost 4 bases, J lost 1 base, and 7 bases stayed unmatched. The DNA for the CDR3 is TGTGCCAGTAGTACGCCGGGACTAGCGCCTTCCTACGAGCAGTACTTC. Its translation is CASSTPGLAPSYEQYF.

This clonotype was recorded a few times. CDR3 sequence (DNA): TGTGCCATCTTGACGGGAGCGAACGAGCAGTACTTC. Its protein is CAILTGANEQYF. The chain has TRBV10-3 and TRBJ2-7; the D gene is possibly TRBD2 (6 bases). V was cut by 8 bases and J by 5 bases, with 13 bases left in between. The CDR3 sequence is 12 residues long. Germline V gene sequence: CDR1 ENHRY, CDR2 SYGVKD.

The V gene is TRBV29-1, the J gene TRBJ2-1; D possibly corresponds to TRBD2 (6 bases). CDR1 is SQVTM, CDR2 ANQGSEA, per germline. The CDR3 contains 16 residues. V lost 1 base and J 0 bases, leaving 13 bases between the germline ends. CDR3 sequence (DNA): TGCAGCGTTGAAGGAGTCTACGGGGGCTCCTACAATGAGCAGTTCTTC. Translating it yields CSVEGVYGGSYNEQFF.

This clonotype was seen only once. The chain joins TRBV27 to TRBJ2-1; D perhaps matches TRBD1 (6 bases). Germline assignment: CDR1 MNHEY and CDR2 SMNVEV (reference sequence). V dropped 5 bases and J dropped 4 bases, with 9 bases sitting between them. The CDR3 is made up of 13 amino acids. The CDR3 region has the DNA TGTGCCAGCAGTACAGGGAGATACAATGAGCAGTTCTTC. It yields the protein CASSTGRYNEQFF.